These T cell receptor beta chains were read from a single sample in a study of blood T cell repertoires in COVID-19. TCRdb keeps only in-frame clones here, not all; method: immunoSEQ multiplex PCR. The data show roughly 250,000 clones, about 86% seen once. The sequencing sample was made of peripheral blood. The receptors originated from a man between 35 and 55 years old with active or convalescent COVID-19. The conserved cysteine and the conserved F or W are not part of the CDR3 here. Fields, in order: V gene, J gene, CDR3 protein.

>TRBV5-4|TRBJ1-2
ASSFGQGAQGYT
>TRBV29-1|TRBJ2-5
SAEVAAETQY
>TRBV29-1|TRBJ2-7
SVEIRLDSYEQY
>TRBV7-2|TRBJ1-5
ASSNRQNQPQH
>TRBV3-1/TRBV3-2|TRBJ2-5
ASSQELGPGVQETQY
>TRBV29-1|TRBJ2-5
SVEKRQGRDSQY
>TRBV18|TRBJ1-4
ASSRGQITSATNEKLF
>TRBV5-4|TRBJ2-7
ASSPGTGFDSSYEQY
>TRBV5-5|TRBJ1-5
ASSAQEGQPQH
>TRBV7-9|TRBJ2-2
ASSLRDKTGELF
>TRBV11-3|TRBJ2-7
ASSARFREQY
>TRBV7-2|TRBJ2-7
ASSHTSYEQY
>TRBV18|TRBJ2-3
ASSRGQNTDTQY
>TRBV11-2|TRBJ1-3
ASSSGNNNGNTIY
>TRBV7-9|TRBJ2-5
ASSLGDTSSQETQY
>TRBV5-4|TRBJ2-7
ASSLGGTSGIIHEQY
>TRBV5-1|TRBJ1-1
ASSLEGAYTEAF
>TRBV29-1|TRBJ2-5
SVASFGTGYRETQY
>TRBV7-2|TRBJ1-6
ASSLVAGAELGLH
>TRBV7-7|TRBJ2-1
ASSLYRDSNEQF
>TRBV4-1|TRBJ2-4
ASSPPQGALNIQY
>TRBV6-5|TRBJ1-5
ASTQGGGLNQPQH
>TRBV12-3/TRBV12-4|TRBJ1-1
ASRVGGTAF
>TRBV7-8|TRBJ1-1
ASSRDRQYTEAF
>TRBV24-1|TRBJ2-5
ATSTPGGPEQETQY
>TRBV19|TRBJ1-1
ASSLGGVMNTEAF
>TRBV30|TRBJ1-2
AWSGQGLGYT
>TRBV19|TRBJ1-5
ASSIDDLGQPQH
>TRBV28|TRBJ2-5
ASRAQGTGVETQY
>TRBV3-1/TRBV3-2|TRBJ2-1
ASSLPPGTSGYNEQF
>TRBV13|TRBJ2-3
ASSRDSQGSTDTQY
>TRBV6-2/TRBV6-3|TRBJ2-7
ASSHGLQGAGEQY
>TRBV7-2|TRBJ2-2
ASSSRPGGVGTGELF
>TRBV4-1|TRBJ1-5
ASSRQEGQYNQPQH
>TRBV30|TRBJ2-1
AWGQSSYNEQF
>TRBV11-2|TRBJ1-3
ASSVSSQGNSGNTIY
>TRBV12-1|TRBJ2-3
ASSLRGRDYGTDTQY